This TCR beta chain was identified during a study of blood T cell repertoires in COVID-19. Those enrolled in Seattle joined during active infection and were followed longitudinally afterward. This CDR3 is built from 13 residues. Germline CDR1 SGHRS, CDR2 YFSETQ. V was shortened by 0 bases and J by 7 bases, with 10 bases between the two germline ends. TCRdb's copy holds only in-frame clones and misses some; the assay was immunoSEQ multiplex PCR. The sample yields around 100,000 clones, 90% seen once. The rearrangement joins TRBV5-1 to TRBJ1-1, with a possible D match to TRBD1 (6 bases). The TCR originated in a man younger than 30 with COVID-19, enrolled during active disease. Sequences were obtained from peripheral blood. The CDR3: CASSLGQANEAFF. CDR3 bases: TGCGCCAGCAGCTTGGGACAGGCTAATGAAGCTTTCTTT.